This paragraph covers one TCR beta chain sequence. The CDR3 consists of 14 residues. Trimming stripped 2 bases from V and 6 bases from J, with 12 bases between. Germline-derived CDR1 and CDR2 are KGHSH and LQKENI. This sample was included in a study of T-cell reconstitution after alpha-beta-depleted transplantation in children. Unique molecular identifiers were incorporated into the prepared TCRbeta library. TCRdb itself ran the PCR reads through MiXCR, one entry per CDR3 protein. This table has around 680,000 distinct CDR3 sequences, roughly 17% appearing once. The chain joins TRBV18 to TRBJ2-3; D remains unclear. This receptor was taken from a human donor who donated a stem cell graft to a child with acute myeloid leukemia. The sample here was PBMCs from the stem cell graft donor, taken from the stem cell graft. CDR3 nucleotide sequence: TGTGCCAGCTCACCATTCGAGAAGGTGGATACGCAGTATTTT. Translating it yields CASSPFEKVDTQYF.